This TCR beta chain stems from a study of T-cell reconstitution after alpha-beta-depleted transplantation in children. A few counts support this clonotype. A library of TCRbeta sequences, prepared with unique molecular identifiers, was generated. From the PCR reads, TCRdb called clonotypes with MiXCR, one entry per CDR3 protein. The sample consists of around 680,000 distinct CDR3 sequences, roughly 17% of them appearing once. This CDR3 is built from 15 residues. V was clipped by 2 bases and J by 2 bases; unmatched bases: 2. Germline CDR1 KGHSH, CDR2 LQKENI. The receptor was derived from a human donor who donated a stem cell graft to a child with acute myeloid leukemia. This material consisted of PBMCs from the stem cell graft donor, taken from the stem cell graft. This chain connects TRBV18 to TRBJ2-5, with 10 bases matching TRBD2. The CDR3 loop reads CASSPTTSGQETQYF. The CDR3 DNA sequence: TGTGCCAGCTCACCAACGACTAGCGGGCAAGAGACCCAGTACTTC.